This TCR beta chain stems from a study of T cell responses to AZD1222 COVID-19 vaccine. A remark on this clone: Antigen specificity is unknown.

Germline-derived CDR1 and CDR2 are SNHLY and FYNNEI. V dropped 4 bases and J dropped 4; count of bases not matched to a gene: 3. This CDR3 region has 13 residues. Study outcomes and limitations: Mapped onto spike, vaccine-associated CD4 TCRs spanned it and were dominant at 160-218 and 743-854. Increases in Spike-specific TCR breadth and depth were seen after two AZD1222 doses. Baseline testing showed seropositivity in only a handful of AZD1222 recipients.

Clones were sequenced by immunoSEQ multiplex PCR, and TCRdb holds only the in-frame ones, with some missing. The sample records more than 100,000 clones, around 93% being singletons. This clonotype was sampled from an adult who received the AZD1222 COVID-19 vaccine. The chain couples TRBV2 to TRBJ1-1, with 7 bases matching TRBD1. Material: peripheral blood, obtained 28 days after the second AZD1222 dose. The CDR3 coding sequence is TGTGCCAGCAGTGTACAGGGGACCACTGAAGCTTTCTTT. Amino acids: CASSVQGTTEAFF.